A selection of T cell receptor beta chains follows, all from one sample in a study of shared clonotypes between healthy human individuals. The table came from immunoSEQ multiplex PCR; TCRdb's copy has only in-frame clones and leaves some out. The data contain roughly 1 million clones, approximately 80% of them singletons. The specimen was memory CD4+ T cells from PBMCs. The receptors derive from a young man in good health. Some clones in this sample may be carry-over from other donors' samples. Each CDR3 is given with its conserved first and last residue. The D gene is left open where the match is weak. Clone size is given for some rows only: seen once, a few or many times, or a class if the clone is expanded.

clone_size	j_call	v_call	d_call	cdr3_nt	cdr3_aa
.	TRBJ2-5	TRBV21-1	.	TGTGCCAGCAGCAAAAGCGACAGGGGTCAAGAGACCCAGTACTTC	CASSKSDRGQETQYF
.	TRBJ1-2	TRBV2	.	TGTGCCAGCAGTGAGTGGCGGCCCTATGGCTACACCTTC	CASSEWRPYGYTF
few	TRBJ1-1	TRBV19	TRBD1	TGTGCCAGTAGTATCCTACAGGGGCGCCGGAGAGCTTTCTTT	CASSILQGRRRAFF
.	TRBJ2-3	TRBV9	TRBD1	TGTGCCAGCAGCGTAGCCCAGGGGGCAGATACGCAGTATTTT	CASSVAQGADTQYF
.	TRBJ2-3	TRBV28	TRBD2	TGTGCCAGCAGCTCCTCTACTAGCGGGAGAGGCCACCCTGGAGATACGCAGTATTTT	CASSSSTSGRGHPGDTQYF
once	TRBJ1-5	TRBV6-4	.	TGTGCCAGCGAGGGGTATCAGCCCCAGCATTTT	CASEGYQPQHF
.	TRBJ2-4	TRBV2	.	TGTGCCAGTATAAACTACGCCAAAAACATTCAGTACTTC	CASINYAKNIQYF
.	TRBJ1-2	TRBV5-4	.	TGTGCCAGCAGCTTCGACAGGAACTATGGCTACACCTTC	CASSFDRNYGYTF
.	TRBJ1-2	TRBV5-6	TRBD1	TGTGCCAGCAGCCGAACCGGGACAGCCTATGGCTACACCTTC	CASSRTGTAYGYTF
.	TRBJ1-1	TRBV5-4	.	TGTGCCAGCAGTCCAGTCACAGGCCAGCGTGAAGCTTTCTTT	CASSPVTGQREAFF
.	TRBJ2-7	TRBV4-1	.	TGCGCCAGCAGCCTCGGGGGTGGAGGAGGCGGCTACGAGCAGTACTTC	CASSLGGGGGGYEQYF
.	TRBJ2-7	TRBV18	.	TGTGCCAGCTCACCCGCCTCGGGGTCCTACGAGCAGTACTTC	CASSPASGSYEQYF
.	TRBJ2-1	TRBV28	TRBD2	TGTGCCAGCCTACCAAGCGGGAGCGGTCGGTTCAATGAGCAGTTCTTC	CASLPSGSGRFNEQFF
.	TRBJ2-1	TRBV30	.	TGTGCCTGGAGGAGACAGGCTAGCTCCTACAATGAGCAGTTCTTC	CAWRRQASSYNEQFF
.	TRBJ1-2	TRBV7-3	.	TGTGCCAGCAGCTTAGGACGTCCAACCTATGGCTACACCTTC	CASSLGRPTYGYTF
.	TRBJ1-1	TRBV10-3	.	TGTGCCATCAGTGGTAGGCCGGACACTGAAGCTTTCTTT	CAISGRPDTEAFF
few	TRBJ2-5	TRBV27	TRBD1	TGTGCCAGCAGTCGCCGGACAGGGCAAGAGACCCAGTACTTC	CASSRRTGQETQYF
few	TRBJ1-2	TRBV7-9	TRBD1	TGTGCCAGCAGCTTAAGGGACAGAGGACCTTATGGCTACACCTTC	CASSLRDRGPYGYTF
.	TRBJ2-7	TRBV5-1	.	TGCGCCAGCAGCTCTAGCCCCGGGAGCACCTACGAGCAGTACTTC	CASSSSPGSTYEQYF
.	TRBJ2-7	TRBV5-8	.	TGTGCCAGCACCCTACGGAGTAGTAGGGTCGAGCAGTACTTC	CASTLRSSRVEQYF
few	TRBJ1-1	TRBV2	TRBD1	TGTGCCAGCAGCCTACAGGGGGCCTACACTGAAGCTTTCTTT	CASSLQGAYTEAFF
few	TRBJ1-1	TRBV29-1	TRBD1	TGCAGCGTACGGACAGGGCAACTTTTCACTGAAGCTTTCTTT	CSVRTGQLFTEAFF
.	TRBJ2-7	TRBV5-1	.	TGCGCCAGCAGCTTGGAGGGCGGGACCCCCTGGGGCGAGCAGTACTTC	CASSLEGGTPWGEQYF
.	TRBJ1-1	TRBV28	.	TGTGCCAGCAGTTTATTAGGTATCTATAGGACGAGCACTGAAGCTTTCTTT	CASSLLGIYRTSTEAFF
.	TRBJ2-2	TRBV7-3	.	TGTGCCAGCAGCCAAATAGCGTCCCGGGGAACCGGGGAGCTGTTTTTT	CASSQIASRGTGELFF
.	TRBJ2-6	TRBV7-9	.	TGTGCCAGCAGCTTAATCTCTGGGGCCAACGTCCTGACTTTC	CASSLISGANVLTF
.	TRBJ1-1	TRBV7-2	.	TGTGCCAGCAGCTTAATTGCCAGCAACACTGAAGCTTTCTTT	CASSLIASNTEAFF
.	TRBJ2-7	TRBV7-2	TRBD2	TGTGCCAGCAGCCCCCGCTGGACTAGCGGGAGGGCCCGCGAGCAGTACTTC	CASSPRWTSGRAREQYF
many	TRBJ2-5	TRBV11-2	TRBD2	TGTGCCAGCAAGCCGGGACTAGCGGGAGAGACCCAGTACTTC	CASKPGLAGETQYF
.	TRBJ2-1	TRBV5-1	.	TGCGCCAGCAGCGAACAGGATTATGAGCAGTTCTTC	CASSEQDYEQFF
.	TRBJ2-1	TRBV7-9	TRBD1	TGTGCCAGCAGCTCCCGGGGGACAGGGGTAGACAATGAGCAGTTCTTC	CASSSRGTGVDNEQFF
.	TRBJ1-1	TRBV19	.	TGTGCCAGTAGACAGGACCAGACGGAAGCTTTCTTT	CASRQDQTEAFF
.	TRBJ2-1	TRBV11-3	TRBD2	TGTGCCAGCAGCTTTACTAGCGGGAGTTATGAGCAGTTCTTC	CASSFTSGSYEQFF
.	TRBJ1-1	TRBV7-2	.	TGTGCCAGCAGCTTAGCGACGGGGCGGGATGAAGCTTTCTTT	CASSLATGRDEAFF
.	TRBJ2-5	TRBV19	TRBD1	TGTGCCAGTAGCCTCGGGACAGGGAATTGGGAGACCCAGTACTTC	CASSLGTGNWETQYF
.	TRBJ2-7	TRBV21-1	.	TGTGCCAGGGGTTACCTCATAGCGGGAGGGAGGGTGGACGAGCAGTACTTC	CARGYLIAGGRVDEQYF
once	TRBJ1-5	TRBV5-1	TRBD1	TGCGCCAGCAGCTTGGGGGACAGGGATAAGACGCAGCATTTT	CASSLGDRDKTQHF
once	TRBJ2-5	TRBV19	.	TGTGCCAGTAGCCCAGGACTTTACATGACCCAGTACTTC	CASSPGLYMTQYF
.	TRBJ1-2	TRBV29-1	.	TGCAGCGTCGACACTAAACAGGGAGAGGGCTACACCTTC	CSVDTKQGEGYTF
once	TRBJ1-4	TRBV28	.	TGTGCCAGCAGCGGGACAAGCTATGAAAAACTGTTTTTT	CASSGTSYEKLFF
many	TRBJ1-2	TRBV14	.	TGTGCCAGCAGCCAAGAAATCTGGACCGGGGGGTTCAGTGGCTACACCTTC	CASSQEIWTGGFSGYTF
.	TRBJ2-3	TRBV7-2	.	TGTGCCAGCAGCTTAGAACCAGCGGACACAGATACGCAGTATTTT	CASSLEPADTDTQYF
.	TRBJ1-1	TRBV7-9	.	TGTGCCAGCAGCCCGAAACAGCAACCGAACACTGAAGCTTTCTTT	CASSPKQQPNTEAFF
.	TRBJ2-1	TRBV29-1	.	TGCAGCGTTGGTGTATCCTGGGGAAGCAATGAGCAGTTCTTC	CSVGVSWGSNEQFF
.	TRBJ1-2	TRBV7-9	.	TGTGCCAGCAGCTCCACCTCGGGCGGAGGGAGCTACACCTTC	CASSSTSGGGSYTF
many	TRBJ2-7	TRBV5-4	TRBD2	TGTGCCAGCAGCTCCCGAGGACTAGCGGGCGAGCAGTACTTC	CASSSRGLAGEQYF
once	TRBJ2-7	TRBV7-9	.	TGTGCCAGCAGTAAGAAAGTTCCTGGGCGGAGTCCCTACGAGCAGTACTTC	CASSKKVPGRSPYEQYF
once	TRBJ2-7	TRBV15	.	TGTGCCACCAGCAGAGATCTACGGGGACCATACGAGCAGTACTTC	CATSRDLRGPYEQYF
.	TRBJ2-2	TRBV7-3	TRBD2	TGTGCCAGCAGCTTACAGGCGGGAGGTCGCACCGGGGAGCTGTTTTTT	CASSLQAGGRTGELFF
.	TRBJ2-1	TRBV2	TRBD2	TGTGCCGGCGGGGGGACTCGTTCCTCCAATGAGCAGTTCTTC	CAGGGTRSSNEQFF
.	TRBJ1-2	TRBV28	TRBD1	TGTGCCAGCAGTTCCGCAGGGGGCTACTATGGCTACACCTTC	CASSSAGGYYGYTF
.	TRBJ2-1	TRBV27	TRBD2	TGTGCCAGCAGTCCCAAACCGGGACTAGCGGGAATCAATGAGCAGTTCTTC	CASSPKPGLAGINEQFF
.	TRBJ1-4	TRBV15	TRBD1	TGTGCCACCAACCGACAGGGCCGAAATGAAAAACTGTTTTTT	CATNRQGRNEKLFF
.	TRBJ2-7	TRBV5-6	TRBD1	TGTGCCAGCAGCTTGATGGCAGTTCAGGGGGTTTCCGAGCAGTACTTC	CASSLMAVQGVSEQYF
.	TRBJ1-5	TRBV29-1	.	TGCAGCGTTGCAGGGGTCGGAGGCAATCAGCCCCAGCATTTT	CSVAGVGGNQPQHF
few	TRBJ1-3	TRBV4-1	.	TGCGCCAGCAGCCACGCCATCTCGAGCTCTGGAAACACCATATATTTT	CASSHAISSSGNTIYF
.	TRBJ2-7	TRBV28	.	TGTGCCAGCAGTTTGATCCAACAGGTCTACGAGCAGTACTTC	CASSLIQQVYEQYF
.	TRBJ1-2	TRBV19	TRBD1	TGTGCCAGTCGACGAGGGGGCCCTACAGGGGGCGGCTATGGCTACACCTTC	CASRRGGPTGGGYGYTF